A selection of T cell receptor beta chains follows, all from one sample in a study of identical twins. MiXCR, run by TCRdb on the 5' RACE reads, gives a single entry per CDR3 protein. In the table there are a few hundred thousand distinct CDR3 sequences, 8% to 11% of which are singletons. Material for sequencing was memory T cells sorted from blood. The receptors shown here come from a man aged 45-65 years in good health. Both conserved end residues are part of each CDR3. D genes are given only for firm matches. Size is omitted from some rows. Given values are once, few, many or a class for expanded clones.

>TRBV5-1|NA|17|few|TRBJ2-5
CASSLAFRGDGQETQYF
TGCGCCAGCAGCTTGGCCTTTCGAGGGGACGGTCAAGAGACCCAGTACTTC
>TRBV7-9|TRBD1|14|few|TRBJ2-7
CASSTGQGNHEQYF
TGTGCCAGCAGCACGGGACAGGGGAATCACGAGCAGTACTTC
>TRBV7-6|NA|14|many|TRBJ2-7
CASSSLAYTYEQYF
TGTGCCAGCAGCTCTTTAGCGTACACCTACGAGCAGTACTTC
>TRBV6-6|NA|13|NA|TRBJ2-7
CASEGPTTYEQYF
TGTGCCAGCGAGGGACCGACGACCTACGAGCAGTACTTC
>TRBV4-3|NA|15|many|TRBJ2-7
CASSQDIRGYYEQYF
TGCGCCAGCAGCCAAGATATCCGGGGGTACTACGAGCAGTACTTC
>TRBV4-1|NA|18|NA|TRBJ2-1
CASSQKIGAEWDYNEQFF
TGCGCCAGCAGCCAAAAGATTGGGGCAGAGTGGGACTACAATGAGCAGTTCTTC
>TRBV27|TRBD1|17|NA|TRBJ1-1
CASSHGTGSLANTEAFF
TGTGCCAGCAGCCACGGGACAGGGTCATTGGCGAACACTGAAGCTTTCTTT
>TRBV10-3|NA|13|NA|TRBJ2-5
CAISEGYQETQYF
TGTGCCATCAGTGAGGGTTACCAAGAGACCCAGTACTTC
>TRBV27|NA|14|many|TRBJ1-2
CASSLLGANYGYTF
TGTGCCAGCAGTTTACTCGGGGCTAACTATGGCTACACCTTC
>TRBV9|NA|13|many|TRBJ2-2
CASSAGNTGELFF
TGTGCCAGCAGCGCAGGGAACACCGGGGAGCTGTTTTTT
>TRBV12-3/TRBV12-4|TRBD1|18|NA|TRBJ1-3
CASKSQRQGESSGNTIYF
TGTGCCAGCAAGTCACAGCGACAGGGGGAGAGCTCTGGAAACACCATATATTTT
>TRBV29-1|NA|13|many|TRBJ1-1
CSVGDRMNTEAFF
TGCAGCGTTGGGGACCGGATGAACACTGAAGCTTTCTTT
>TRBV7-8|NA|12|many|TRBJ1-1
CASSLARRTAFF
TGTGCCAGCAGCTTAGCCAGACGGACCGCTTTCTTT
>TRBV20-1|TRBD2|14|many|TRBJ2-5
CSARDWGLKETQYF
TGCAGTGCTAGAGATTGGGGACTAAAGGAGACCCAGTACTTC
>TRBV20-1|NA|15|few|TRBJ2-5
CSARDYGRGQETQYF
TGCAGTGCTAGAGATTACGGCAGGGGCCAAGAGACCCAGTACTTC
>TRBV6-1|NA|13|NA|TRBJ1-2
CASSAGQLYGYTF
TGTGCCAGCAGTGCAGGACAGCTCTATGGCTACACCTTC
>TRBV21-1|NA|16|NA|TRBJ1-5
CASSKPGTVCNQPQHF
TGTGCCAGCAGCAAACCCGGGACAGTTTGCAATCAGCCCCAGCATTTT
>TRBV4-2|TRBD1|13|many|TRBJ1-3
CASQGTAGNTIYF
TGTGCCAGCCAGGGGACAGCCGGAAACACCATATATTTT
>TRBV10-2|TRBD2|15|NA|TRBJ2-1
CASSDPAGERNEQFF
TGCGCCAGCAGTGATCCAGCGGGAGAGCGAAATGAGCAGTTCTTC
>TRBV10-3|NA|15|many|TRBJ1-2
CAISESPGYNYGYTF
TGTGCCATCAGTGAGTCGCCAGGATATAACTATGGCTACACCTTC
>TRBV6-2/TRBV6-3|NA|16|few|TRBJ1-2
CASSPNPGRRDYGYTF
TGTGCCAGCAGCCCGAATCCGGGACGGCGAGATTATGGCTACACCTTC
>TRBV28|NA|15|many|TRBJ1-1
CASSFVSSPNTEAFF
TGTGCCAGCAGTTTCGTGTCAAGCCCGAACACTGAAGCTTTCTTT